This T cell receptor (beta chain) was identified in a study of cytomegalovirus exposure and HLA in healthy donors. Study outcomes and limitations: In a later analysis, TCR beta V- and J-gene trimming showed a link to a missense DCLRE1C variant. Three chains linked to CMV were shown in vitro to be specific for CMV antigens. The authors listed around 150 TCR beta chains as cytomegalovirus-associated.

Primers for the PCR totalled 60 Vbeta and 13 Jbeta. Clones were sequenced by immunoSEQ multiplex PCR, and TCRdb holds only the in-frame ones, with some missing. The table records around 140,000 clones, about 80% of them present only once. About this clone itself: Its antigen is unidentified.

The germline V and J ends were trimmed by 5 bases and 6 bases, with 8 bases remaining between them. CDR1 is MGHDK, CDR2 SYGVNS, per germline. The CDR3 has 12 residues. Sequencing was done on a sample of PBMCs. This chain joins TRBV25-1 and TRBJ1-5; D is undetermined. This clonotype was sampled from a woman aged 55-69 years in good health and CMV-seropositive. The CDR3 DNA reads as TGTGCCAGCAGTCGCGGCAGTCAGCCCCAGCATTTT. Protein sequence: CASSRGSQPQHF.